This section outlines one T cell receptor beta chain sequence together with its context. No antigen is known for it. A sample-barcoded 5' primer and a J-beta primer mix were used in a second PCR of roughly 6 to 11 cycles. No fewer than 3 million CDR3-containing paired-end reads came from each sample. TCRdb redid the calling of the 5' RACE reads with MiXCR, one entry per CDR3 protein. The table shows 890,000 or so distinct CDR3 sequences, with 55% to 65% occurring only once. The record originates from a study of blood T cells in healthy people across ages. Overall study results and limits: Naive T cell percentage strongly correlated with TCR beta diversity.

This CDR3 is built from 10 residues. Trimming cost V 7 bases and J 8 bases, with 6 bases left between them. Germline CDR1 MDHEN, CDR2 SYDVKM. Source material: blood. This chain uses TRBV28 with TRBJ2-1, with TRBD1 as a possible D gene (5 bases). The receptor was isolated from a man aged 25 to 40 in good health. Here the CDR3 reads CASIGDEQFF. CDR3 in DNA: TGTGCCAGCATAGGGGATGAGCAGTTCTTC. The variable domain in full, completed from reference TRBV28 and TRBJ2-1, reads DVKVTQSSRYLVKRTGEKVFLECVQDMDHENMFWYRQDPGLGLRLIYFSYDVKMKEKGDIPEGYSVSREKKERFSLILESASTNQTSMYLCASIGDEQFFGPGTRLTVL.